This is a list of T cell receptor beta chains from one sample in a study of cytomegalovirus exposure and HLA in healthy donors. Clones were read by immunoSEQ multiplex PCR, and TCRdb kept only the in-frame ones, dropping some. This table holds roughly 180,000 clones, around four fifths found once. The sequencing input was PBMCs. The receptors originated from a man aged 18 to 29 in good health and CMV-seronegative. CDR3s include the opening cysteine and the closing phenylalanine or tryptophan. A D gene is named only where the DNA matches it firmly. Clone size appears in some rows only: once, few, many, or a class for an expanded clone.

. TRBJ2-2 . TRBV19 TGTGCCAGTAGGGTGGTTGGGAGTGGCGCCGGGGAGCTGTTTTTT CASRVVGSGAGELFF
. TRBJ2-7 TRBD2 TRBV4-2 TGTGCCAGCAGCCGAACGTCTAGCGGCCGCTCCTACGAGCAGTACTTC CASSRTSSGRSYEQYF
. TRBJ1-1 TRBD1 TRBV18 TGTGCCAGCTCACCGATCGCAGGGACAGGGAGGAGGACTGAAGCTTTCTTT CASSPIAGTGRRTEAFF
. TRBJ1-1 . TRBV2 TGTGCCAGCAGTGTGCGGGAGAGGACCACTGAAGCTTTCTTT CASSVRERTTEAFF
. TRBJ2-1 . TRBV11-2 TGTGCCAGCAGCTTAGCACGGGACGGGAGCTCCTACAATGAGCAGTTCTTC CASSLARDGSSYNEQFF
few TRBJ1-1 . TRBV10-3 TGTGCCATCAGTGGACTCCACGAAGCTTTCTTT CAISGLHEAFF
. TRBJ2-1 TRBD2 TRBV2 TGTGCCAGCAGTGGTTTTCGACTAGCGGGGCGGAGCTCCTACAATGAGCAGTTCTTC CASSGFRLAGRSSYNEQFF
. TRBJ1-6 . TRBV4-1 TGCGCCAGCAGCCAGGGAGTTTCACCCCTCCACTTT CASSQGVSPLHF
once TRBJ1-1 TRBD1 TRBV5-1 TGCGCCAGCAGCTTCCAGGGGGGGAACACTGAAGCTTTCTTT CASSFQGGNTEAFF
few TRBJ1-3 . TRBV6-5 TGTGCCAGCAGTTATGTACAGGGCCCTGGAAACACCATATATTTT CASSYVQGPGNTIYF
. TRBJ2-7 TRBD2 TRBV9 TGTGCCAGCAGCGCCGGACTAGCGGGGTACGAGCAGTACTTC CASSAGLAGYEQYF
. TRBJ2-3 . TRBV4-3 TGCGCCAGCAGCCAAGCCAGGGCGAGCACAGATACGCAGTATTTT CASSQARASTDTQYF
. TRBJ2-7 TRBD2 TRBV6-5 TGTGCCAGCAGAAAGACTAGCGTTATCTCCTACGAGCAGTACTTC CASRKTSVISYEQYF
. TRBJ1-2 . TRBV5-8 TGTGCCAGCAGCTCCCCGGGGGGCAGCCCAGCTAACTATGGCTACACCTTC CASSSPGGSPANYGYTF
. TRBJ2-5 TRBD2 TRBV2 TGTGCCAGCAGTGGGCTAGCGGGAGGGCCGATCCAAGAGACCCAGTACTTC CASSGLAGGPIQETQYF
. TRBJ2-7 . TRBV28 TGTGCCAGCAGTTTAATATCGACAGGTTCCTACGAGCAGTACTTC CASSLISTGSYEQYF
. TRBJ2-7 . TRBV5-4 TGTGCCAGCAGCCGGAGGGCGGGTTCGAACTCCTACGAGCAGTACTTC CASSRRAGSNSYEQYF
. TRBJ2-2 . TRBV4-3 TGCGCCAGCAGCCAAGTAGCGAACACCGGGGAGCTGTTTTTT CASSQVANTGELFF
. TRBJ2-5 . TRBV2 TGTGCCAGCATCCAACAGTTTCAAGAGACCCAGTACTTC CASIQQFQETQYF
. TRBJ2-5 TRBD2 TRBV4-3 TGCGCCAGCAGCCGGCGTCTGGGGACTAGCGTCCAAGAGACCCAGTACTTC CASSRRLGTSVQETQYF
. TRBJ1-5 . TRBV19 TGTGCCAGTAGTATGGCGGTTTATAGCAATCAGCCCCAGCATTTT CASSMAVYSNQPQHF
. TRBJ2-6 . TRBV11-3 TGTGCCAGCAGCCCTGGGACATCTGGGGCCAACGTCCTGACTTTC CASSPGTSGANVLTF
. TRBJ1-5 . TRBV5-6 TGTGCCAGCAGCGGGGGGGATCAGCCCCAGCATTTT CASSGGDQPQHF